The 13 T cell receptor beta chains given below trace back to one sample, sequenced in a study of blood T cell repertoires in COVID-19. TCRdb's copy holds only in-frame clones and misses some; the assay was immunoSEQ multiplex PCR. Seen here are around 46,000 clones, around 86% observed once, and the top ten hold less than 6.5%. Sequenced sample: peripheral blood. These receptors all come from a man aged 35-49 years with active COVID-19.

The CDR3 sequence is CASSSSSGSGDEQYF. DNA of the CDR3: TGTGCCAGCAGTTCGTCTAGCGGGAGTGGGGACGAGCAGTACTTC. V is TRBV6-6 and J is TRBJ2-7; 10 bases map to TRBD2. The germline V gene encodes CDR1 MNHNY and CDR2 SVGAGI (reference sequence). The V segment lost 4 bases and the J segment 5 bases; nucleotides outside the gene matches: 8. This CDR3 comprises 15 residues.

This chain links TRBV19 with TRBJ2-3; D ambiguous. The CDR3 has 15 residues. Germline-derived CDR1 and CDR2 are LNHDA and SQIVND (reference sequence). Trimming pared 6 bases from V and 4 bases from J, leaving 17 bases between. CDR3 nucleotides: TGTGCCAGTAGCCCCGGGTTTAGCATAGCAGATACGCAGTATTTT. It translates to CASSPGFSIADTQYF.

CDR3 amino acids: CASSLSGTNEKLFF. The DNA for the CDR3 is TGTGCCAGCAGTTTATCTGGCACTAATGAAAAACTGTTTTTT. The rearrangement joins TRBV28 to TRBJ1-4; D gene unclear. Trimming pared 1 base from V and 2 bases from J, leaving 5 bases between. The CDR3 contains 14 residues. Germline CDR1 is MDHEN and CDR2 is SYDVKM.

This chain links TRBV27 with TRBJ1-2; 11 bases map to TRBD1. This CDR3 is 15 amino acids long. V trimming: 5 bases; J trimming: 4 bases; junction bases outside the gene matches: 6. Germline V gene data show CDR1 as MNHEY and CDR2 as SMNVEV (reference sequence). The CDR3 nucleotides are TGTGCCAGCAGTAGGACAGGGGGCCCCGGCTATGGCTACACCTTC. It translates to CASSRTGGPGYGYTF.

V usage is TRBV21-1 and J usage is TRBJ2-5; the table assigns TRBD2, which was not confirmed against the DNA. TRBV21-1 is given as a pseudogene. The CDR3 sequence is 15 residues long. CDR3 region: CASSIGGRGEETQYF. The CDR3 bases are TGTGCCAGCAGCATCGGGGGGCGCGGGGAAGAGACCCAGTACTTC.

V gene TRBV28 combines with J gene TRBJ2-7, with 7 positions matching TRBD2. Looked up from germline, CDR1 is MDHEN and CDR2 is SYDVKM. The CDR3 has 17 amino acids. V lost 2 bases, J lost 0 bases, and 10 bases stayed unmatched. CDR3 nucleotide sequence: TGTGCCAGCAGTTTAAATCTAGCGGCAAGGAGCTCCTACGAGCAGTACTTC. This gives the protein CASSLNLAARSSYEQYF.

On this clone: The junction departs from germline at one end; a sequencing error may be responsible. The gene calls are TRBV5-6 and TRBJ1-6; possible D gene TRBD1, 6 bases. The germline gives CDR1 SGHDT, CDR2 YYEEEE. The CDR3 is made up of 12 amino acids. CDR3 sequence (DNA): TGTGCCAGCAGCTTGGGGCAGGGACATAATTACTTT. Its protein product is CASSLGQGHNYF.

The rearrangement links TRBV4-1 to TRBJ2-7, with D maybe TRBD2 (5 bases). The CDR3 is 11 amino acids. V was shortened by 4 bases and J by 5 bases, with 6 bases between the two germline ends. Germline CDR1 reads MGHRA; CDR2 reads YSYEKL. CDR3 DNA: TGCGCCAGCAGCCGAGGGAACGAGCAGTACTTC. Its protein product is CASSRGNEQYF.

As DNA, the CDR3 is TGTGCCAGCAGCCCCAGGACTAGCGGGACCCAGCTCTACAATGAGCAGTTCTTC. Encoded protein: CASSPRTSGTQLYNEQFF. The chain recombines TRBV11-2 with TRBJ2-1, with 12 bases identical to TRBD2. The CDR3 has 18 amino acids. CDR1 and CDR2 (germline): SGHAT, FQNNGV. The J segment lost 3 bases and the V segment lost 5 bases, leaving 11 bases of the junction unmatched.

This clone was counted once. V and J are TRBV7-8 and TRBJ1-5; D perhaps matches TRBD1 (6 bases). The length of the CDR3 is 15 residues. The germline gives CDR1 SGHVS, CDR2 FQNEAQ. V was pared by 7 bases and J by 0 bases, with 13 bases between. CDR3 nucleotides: TGTGCCAGCACCCTCGACAGGCTTAGCAATCAGCCCCAGCATTTT. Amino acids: CASTLDRLSNQPQHF. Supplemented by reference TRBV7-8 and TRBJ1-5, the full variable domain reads GAGVSQSPRYKVAKRGQDVALRCDPISGHVSLFWYQQALGQGPEFLTYFQNEAQLDKSGLPSDRFFAERPEGSVSTLKIQRTQQEDSAVYLCASTLDRLSNQPQHFGDGTRLSIL.

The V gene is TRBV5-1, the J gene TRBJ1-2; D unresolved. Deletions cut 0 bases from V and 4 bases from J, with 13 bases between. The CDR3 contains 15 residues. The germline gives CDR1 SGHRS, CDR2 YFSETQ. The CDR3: CASSLAWATSYGYTF. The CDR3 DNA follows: TGCGCCAGCAGCTTGGCGTGGGCTACAAGCTATGGCTACACCTTC.

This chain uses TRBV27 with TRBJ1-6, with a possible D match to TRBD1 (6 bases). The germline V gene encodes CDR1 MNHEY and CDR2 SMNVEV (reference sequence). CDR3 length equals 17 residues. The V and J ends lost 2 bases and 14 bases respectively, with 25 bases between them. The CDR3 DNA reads TGTGCCAGCAGTTTAAGCGCCACAGGGCGTCCACAGGGCACCCTCCACTTT. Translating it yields CASSLSATGRPQGTLHF.

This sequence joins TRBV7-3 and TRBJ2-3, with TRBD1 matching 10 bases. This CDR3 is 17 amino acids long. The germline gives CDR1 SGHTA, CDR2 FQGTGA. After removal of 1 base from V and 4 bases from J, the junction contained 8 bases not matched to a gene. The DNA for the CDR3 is TGTGCCAGCAGCTTAAATTCGGTGACAGGGGGCCCAGATACGCAGTATTTT. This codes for CASSLNSVTGGPDTQYF.